This T cell receptor (beta chain) was captured by sequencing in a study of T-cell memory formation after mild COVID-19. Trimming removed 0 bases from V and 4 bases from J, with 22 bases in between. This CDR3 has 18 amino acids. Germline CDR1 reads SQVTM; CDR2 reads ANQGSEA. General study points: Some clones that responded were present in memory (sampled pre-infection), which suggests cross-reactive memory joined.

This clonotype occurred a few times. Its target is not known. In TCRdb, the 5' RACE reads were re-called with MiXCR into one record per CDR3 protein. The data show fewer than 40,000 distinct CDR3 sequences, with 7% to 8% seen just once and approximately 29% held by the top ten. The sample taken for sequencing was PBMCs or a T cell subset sorted from them (not recorded which). This clonotype was sampled from a man younger than 30 who had mild COVID-19 (a few samples of this study predate the infection). Cell type and time point are not known. The rearrangement uses TRBV29-1 and TRBJ2-1; D may be TRBD1 (6 bases). Written as DNA, the CDR3 is TGCAGCGTTGAAGATCACGGGAAGAGCTGGGGGCAGTACAATGAGCAGTTCTTC. This gives the protein CSVEDHGKSWGQYNEQFF.